These 20 T cell receptor beta chains came from one sample sequenced in a study of T cell responses to AZD1222 COVID-19 vaccine. TCRdb keeps only in-frame clones here, not all; method: immunoSEQ multiplex PCR. The sample comprises some 200,000 clones, 90% to 95% of which are singletons, and nearly 3.5% rests with the top ten. This specimen consisted of peripheral blood, obtained 28 days after the second AZD1222 dose. The receptors originated from an adult who received the AZD1222 COVID-19 vaccine.

The CDR3 sequence: CAWSTGKVTEAFF. The CDR3 DNA sequence: TGTGCCTGGTCGACAGGGAAGGTGACTGAAGCTTTCTTT. The genes are TRBV30 and TRBJ1-1, with 7 nucleotides matching TRBD1. V lost 5 bases and J lost 5; bases outside the gene matches: 8. CDR3 size: 13 residues. Looked up from germline, CDR1 is GTSNPN and CDR2 is SVGIG (reference sequence).

In this sample, this clone turned up a few times. The chain combines TRBV24-1 with TRBJ2-2, with 7 bases fitting TRBD1. J gave up 2 bases and V 4 bases, and 3 bases lay outside the gene matches. This CDR3 contains 15 residues. Germline CDR1 and CDR2: KGHDR and SFDVKD. In DNA, the CDR3 is TGTGCCACCAGTGACCGGACAGGCAACACCGGGGAGCTGTTTTTT. This codes for CATSDRTGNTGELFF.

The chain couples TRBV9 to TRBJ2-5; D possibly matches TRBD1 or TRBD2 (6 bases each). There are 15 residues in the CDR3. Trimming removed 0 bases from V and 0 bases from J, with 9 bases in between. From germline, CDR1 is SGDLS and CDR2 YYNGEE. The DNA for the CDR3 is TGTGCCAGCAGCGTAGACCGGGGGCACCAAGAGACCCAGTACTTC. Its protein is CASSVDRGHQETQYF.

This sequence joins TRBV27 and TRBJ2-4; a weak D match, TRBD2 (8 bases). The ends were cut back, 5 bases at V and 1 base at J, with 24 bases in the middle. Germline CDR1 is MNHEY and CDR2 is SMNVEV (reference sequence). The CDR3 spans 19 residues. This CDR3 reads CASSPLTGSGGYAKNIQYF. The CDR3 DNA follows: TGTGCCAGCAGTCCGCTGACAGGGAGCGGGGGTTATGCCAAAAACATTCAGTACTTC.

The J gene is TRBJ1-6, the V gene TRBV7-2, with D possibly TRBD1 on 5 matching bases. The V and J ends lost 4 bases and 0 bases respectively, with 10 bases between them. Germline assignment: CDR1 SGHTA and CDR2 FQGNSA. The CDR3 runs 16 residues. For the CDR3, the DNA is TGTGCCAGCAGCTCAAGACAGCGCTCCTATAATTCACCCCTCCACTTT. Translation gives CASSSRQRSYNSPLHF.

The V call is TRBV6-5, the J call TRBJ2-7, with D unclear. Per the germline V gene, CDR1 is MNHEY and CDR2 is SVGAGI. Deletions cut 5 bases from V and 7 bases from J, with 9 bases between. The CDR3 totals 11 residues. The CDR3 DNA is TGTGCCAGCAGTACAAACGGGGAGCAGTACTTC. Translating it yields CASSTNGEQYF.

V usage is TRBV18 and J usage is TRBJ2-7; 7 bases line up with TRBD1. Germline CDR1 reads KGHSH; CDR2 reads LQKENI. CDR3 length: 12 amino acids. V was pared by 5 bases and J by 7 bases, with 5 bases of the junction left unmatched. The CDR3 bases are TGTGCCAGCTCAACTAGACAGGGAGAGCAGTACTTC. Amino acids: CASSTRQGEQYF.

The rearrangement links TRBV4-2 to TRBJ2-4, with D perhaps TRBD2 (6 bases). The CDR3 has 21 amino acids. V lost 0 bases to trimming and J lost 0 bases, with 24 bases between them. Germline V gene data show CDR1 as LGHNA and CDR2 as YNFKEQ. CDR3: CASSQDLNEGGVSLAKNIQYF. The CDR3 bases are TGTGCCAGCAGCCAAGACCTCAACGAGGGCGGGGTGTCTCTAGCCAAAAACATTCAGTACTTC.

As DNA, the CDR3 is TGTGCCAGCAGCCCCCAGGGGGGATTAAATGAAAAACTGTTTTTT. Its translation: CASSPQGGLNEKLFF. This chain connects TRBV7-2 to TRBJ1-4; the match to TRBD1 covers 7 bases. Germline CDR1 is SGHTA and CDR2 is FQGNSA. The trim removed 5 bases at V and 5 bases at J, leaving 8 bases unmatched. This CDR3 comprises 15 residues.

The chain joins TRBV30 to TRBJ2-5, with D hard to call. The CDR3 consists of 11 residues. Trimming took off 4 bases at V and 0 bases at J, with 3 bases between the two ends. From germline, CDR1 is GTSNPN and CDR2 SVGIG (reference sequence). The CDR3 nucleotides read TGTGCCTGGACAGACCAAGAGACCCAGTACTTC. This gives the protein CAWTDQETQYF.

This chain joins TRBV7-9 and TRBJ2-5; D not resolved. The CDR3 is 15 amino acids. CDR1 and CDR2 (germline): SEHNR, FQNEAQ (reference sequence). Trimming shortened V by 2 bases and J by 0 bases, and 10 bases separated the two germline ends. CDR3 coding DNA: TGTGCCAGCAGCTTACTTCTGGGGTACCAAGAGACCCAGTACTTC. Encoded protein: CASSLLLGYQETQYF.

V usage is TRBV6-6 and J usage is TRBJ1-2; D is perhaps TRBD1 (6 bases). Between the trimmed V and J ends, which lost 5 bases and 7 bases, there was a span of 14 bases. Germline V lookup: CDR1 MNHNY, CDR2 SVGAGI (reference sequence). The CDR3 is 13 amino acids. CDR3 coding DNA: TGTGCCAGCAGTCGAGCGGAGGGGGGTGGCTACACCTTC. The encoded protein is CASSRAEGGGYTF.

The V and J genes are TRBV4-2 and TRBJ2-1; TRBD2 matches at 10 bases. Germline CDR1 is LGHNA and CDR2 is YNFKEQ. This CDR3 spans 16 amino acids. V shed 4 bases and J 9 bases; nucleotides not matched to a gene: 12. CDR3 nucleotide sequence: TGTGCCAGCAGCCTTAGTCTAGCGGGGGAAAAAGCTGAGCAGTTCTTC. Translating gives CASSLSLAGEKAEQFF.

The rearrangement uses TRBV4-2 and TRBJ2-1; TRBD2 aligns across 9 bases. From germline, CDR1 is LGHNA and CDR2 YNFKEQ. CDR3 length: 16 residues. The ends lost 1 base at V and 5 bases at J; junction bases unmatched: 6. CDR3: CASSQVAAGGNNEQFF. The CDR3 coding sequence is TGTGCCAGCAGCCAAGTGGCAGCGGGAGGTAACAATGAGCAGTTCTTC.

V is TRBV28 and J is TRBJ1-3; D not certain. Germline V gene lookup returns CDR1 MDHEN and CDR2 SYDVKM. V was pared by 8 bases and J by 1 base, with 0 bases between. The CDR3 consists of 10 residues. The CDR3 bases are TGTGCCAGCTCTGGAAACACCATATATTTT. Translating gives CASSGNTIYF.

The chain joins TRBV2 to TRBJ2-7; D gene unclear. There are 15 residues in the CDR3. CDR1 is SNHLY and CDR2 is FYNNEI in the germline V gene. V dropped 3 bases and J dropped 0 bases, with 12 bases sitting between them. CDR3 DNA: TGTGCCAGCAGTGAGCAAGCCCGGCTCTCCTACGAGCAGTACTTC. Amino acid sequence: CASSEQARLSYEQYF.

The gene calls are TRBV2 and TRBJ2-7; TRBD1 matches 7 bases. CDR3 length: 15 residues. Germline V gives CDR1 SNHLY, CDR2 FYNNEI. Germline trimming cut 5 bases from V and 2 bases from J; bases unmatched to any gene: 9. The chain's CDR3 is CASSKGAGGAYEQYF. As DNA, the CDR3 is TGTGCCAGCAGTAAGGGGGCAGGGGGAGCCTACGAGCAGTACTTC.

The chain employs TRBV7-2 and TRBJ2-1; D ambiguous. The CDR3 is 16 residues long. Germline CDR1 SGHTA, CDR2 FQGNSA. V lost 0 bases, J lost 6 bases, and 15 bases lay in between. Here the CDR3 reads CASSLASRWPINEQFF. CDR3 coding DNA: TGTGCCAGCAGCTTAGCGTCGAGGTGGCCCATCAATGAGCAGTTCTTC.

The chain uses TRBV5-1 and TRBJ2-7; 10 bases agree with TRBD1. This CDR3 spans 14 amino acids. The ends lost 3 bases at V and 5 bases at J; junction bases unmatched: 5. Germline V gene sequence: CDR1 SGHRS, CDR2 YFSETQ. DNA of the CDR3: TGCGCCAGCAGCTCCGGGACAGGGGAGGACGAGCAGTACTTC. This encodes CASSSGTGEDEQYF.

This sequence joins TRBV20-1 and TRBJ1-1; 8 bases are a match to TRBD1. Germline assignment: CDR1 DFQATT and CDR2 SNEGSKA (reference sequence). V lost 3 bases and J lost 5; bases outside the gene matches: 5. This CDR3 has 13 residues. The CDR3 nucleotides read TGCAGTGCTAGTTGGACAGGGAGGACTGAAGCTTTCTTT. This encodes CSASWTGRTEAFF.